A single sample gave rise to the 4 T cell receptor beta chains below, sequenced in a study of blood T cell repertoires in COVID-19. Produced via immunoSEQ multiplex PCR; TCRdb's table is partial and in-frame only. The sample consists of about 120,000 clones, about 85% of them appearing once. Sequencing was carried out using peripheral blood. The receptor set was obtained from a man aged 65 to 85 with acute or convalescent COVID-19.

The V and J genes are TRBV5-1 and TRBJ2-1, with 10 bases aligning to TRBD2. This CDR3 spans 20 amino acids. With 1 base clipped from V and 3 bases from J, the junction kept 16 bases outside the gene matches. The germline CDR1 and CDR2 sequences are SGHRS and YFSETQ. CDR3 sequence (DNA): TGCGCCAGCAGCTTGACGACTAGCGGGTATGACCCGCTTGGCTACAATGAGCAGTTCTTC. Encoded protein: CASSLTTSGYDPLGYNEQFF.

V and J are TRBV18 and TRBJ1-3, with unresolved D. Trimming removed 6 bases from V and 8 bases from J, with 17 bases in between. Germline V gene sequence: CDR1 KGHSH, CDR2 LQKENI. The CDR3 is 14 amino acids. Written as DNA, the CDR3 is TGTGCCAGCTCGCGCAGTACGTCGAGGGACACCATATATTTT. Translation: CASSRSTSRDTIYF.

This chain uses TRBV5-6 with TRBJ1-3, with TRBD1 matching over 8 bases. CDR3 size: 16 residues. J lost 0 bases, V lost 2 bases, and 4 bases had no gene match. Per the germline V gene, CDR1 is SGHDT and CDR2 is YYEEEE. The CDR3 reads CASSFPGGISGNTIYF. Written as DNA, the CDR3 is TGTGCCAGCAGCTTCCCAGGGGGCATCTCTGGAAACACCATATATTTT. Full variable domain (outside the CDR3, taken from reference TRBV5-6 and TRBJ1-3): DAGVTQSPTHLIKTRGQQVTLRCSPKSGHDTVSWYQQALGQGPQFIFQYYEEEERQRGNFPDRFSGHQFPNYSSELNVNALLLGDSALYLCASSFPGGISGNTIYFGEGSWLTVV.

The CDR3 spells CSARDSPNEKLFF. In DNA form, the CDR3 reads TGCAGCGCTAGGGACAGCCCTAATGAAAAACTGTTTTTT. The chain couples TRBV29-1 to TRBJ1-4; 7 bases are shared with TRBD1. Trimming at V came to 7 bases and at J to 3 bases, leaving 5 bases not matched to a gene. From germline, CDR1 is SQVTM and CDR2 ANQGSEA. This CDR3 is 13 amino acids long.